This T cell receptor (beta chain) was identified during a study of blood T cell repertoires in COVID-19. At the level of the study: Material from acute and convalescent COVID-19 was sourced from the United States, Italy and Spain. Sample material is recorded as cDNA or gDNA derived from T cells, B-cell-depleted T cells, or PBMCs.

TCRdb's copy holds only in-frame clones and misses some; the assay was immunoSEQ multiplex PCR. This sample yields about 120,000 clones, of which 82% are seen a single time; around 4.5% belongs to the top ten. CDR3 length: 13 residues. Deletions cut 1 base from V and 8 bases from J, with 10 bases between. Germline CDR1 LGHDT, CDR2 YNNKEL (reference sequence). Sequences were obtained from peripheral blood. The chain has TRBV3-1 (or the pseudogene TRBV3-2) and TRBJ2-3; D possibly corresponds to TRBD1 (6 bases). The clonotype originates from an older woman with acute or convalescent COVID-19. The CDR3: CASSQGDRPTQYF. In DNA, the CDR3 is TGTGCCAGCAGCCAAGGTGACAGGCCTACGCAGTATTTT.